The 7 T cell receptor beta chains below come from one sample, sequenced in a study of blood T cell repertoires in COVID-19. The table came from immunoSEQ multiplex PCR; TCRdb's copy has only in-frame clones and leaves some out. This table has roughly 79,000 clones, almost 85% appearing once. The sample was peripheral blood. The receptors shown here come from a human donor in a cohort sampled during active COVID-19.

Only a few counts were recorded for this clone. This chain joins TRBV5-1 and TRBJ1-3, with 8 nucleotides matching TRBD1. Per the germline V gene, CDR1 is SGHRS and CDR2 is YFSETQ. Unmatched junction bases numbered 6, after V lost 0 bases and J lost 4 bases. The CDR3 sequence is 16 residues long. The CDR3 reads CASSLGPTGDGNTIYF. For the CDR3, the DNA is TGCGCCAGCAGCTTGGGCCCGACAGGGGACGGAAACACCATATATTTT.

This chain uses TRBV5-4 with TRBJ2-2; D is undetermined. Deletions cut 4 bases from V and 4 bases from J, with 14 bases between. This CDR3 comprises 15 residues. Germline-derived CDR1 and CDR2 are SGHNT and YYREEE (reference sequence). The CDR3 sequence is CASSVPGGPTGELFF. The DNA of the CDR3 is TGTGCCAGCAGCGTGCCGGGTGGTCCCACCGGGGAGCTGTTTTTT. The full variable domain, completed using reference TRBV5-4 and TRBJ2-2, is ETGVTQSPTHLIKTRGQQVTLRCSSQSGHNTVSWYQQALGQGPQFIFQYYREEENGRGNFPPRFSGLQFPNYSSELNVNALELDDSALYLCASSVPGGPTGELFFGEGSRLTVL.

The chain uses TRBV6-5 and TRBJ1-2, with D uncertain. The germline CDR1 and CDR2 sequences are MNHEY and SVGAGI. This CDR3 region has 13 residues. Between the trimmed V and J ends, which lost 8 bases and 4 bases, there was a span of 14 bases. The CDR3 protein is CASPTLRGYGYTF. CDR3 in DNA: TGTGCCAGCCCTACACTGCGGGGCTATGGCTACACCTTC.

V usage is TRBV19 and J usage is TRBJ1-4; TRBD1 matches 8 bases. J lost 12 bases, V lost 5 bases, and 8 bases had no gene match. This CDR3 region has 13 residues. Germline lookup yields CDR1 LNHDA and CDR2 SQIVND (reference sequence). Here the CDR3 DNA reads TGTGCCAGTAGTGTAATCAGGGGGCTCGAACTGTTTTTT. It translates to CASSVIRGLELFF.

This chain connects TRBV2 to TRBJ1-2, with TRBD1 as a possible D gene (5 bases). Germline V gene data show CDR1 as SNHLY and CDR2 as FYNNEI. The CDR3 has 13 amino acids. Trimming took off 8 bases at V and 0 bases at J, with 10 bases between the two ends. The chain's CDR3 is CASRGTPNYGYTF. In DNA, the CDR3 is TGTGCCAGCCGCGGGACCCCTAACTATGGCTACACCTTC.

The chain couples TRBV5-5 to TRBJ2-7; D is perhaps TRBD2 (6 bases). Looked up from germline, CDR1 is SGHKS and CDR2 is YYEKEE (reference sequence). CDR3 length: 14 amino acids. V dropped 1 base and J dropped 2 bases, with 10 bases sitting between them. CDR3 sequence reads: CASSLTGSTYEQYF. In DNA, the CDR3 is TGTGCCAGCAGCTTGACCGGGAGTACCTACGAGCAGTACTTC.

V usage is TRBV3-1 (or the pseudogene TRBV3-2) and J usage is TRBJ1-1; possibly TRBD1 for D (6 bases). The ends were cut back, 1 base at V and 1 base at J, with 7 bases in the middle. This CDR3 spans 14 amino acids. Looked up from germline, CDR1 is LGHDT and CDR2 is YNNKEL (reference sequence). CDR3 bases: TGTGCCAGCAGCCAAGGGACAGCGAACACTGAAGCTTTCTTT. Residues: CASSQGTANTEAFF.